These T cell receptor beta chains were read from a single sample in a study of identical twins. TCRdb analysed the 5' RACE reads with MiXCR anew, one entry per CDR3 protein. The sample includes 1.5 million to 2 million distinct CDR3 sequences, about 30% seen only once; the top ten take 0.25% to 0.3%. Sequencing was done on a sample of cord blood. The origin of the receptors is a newborn girl in good health. Both conserved end residues are part of each CDR3. D genes are given only for firm matches. Where a row states a size, it is once, few, many or the class of an expanded clone; other rows omit it.

CASSLSGLSYEQYF	TGTGCCAGCAGCTTATCTGGGCTTTCCTACGAGCAGTACTTC	TRBV11-2	TRBJ2-7	14	NA	few
CASTWRAGEIYEQYF	TGTGCCAGCACCTGGCGGGCAGGGGAAATCTACGAGCAGTACTTC	TRBV21-1	TRBJ2-7	15	NA	NA
CASSLATVEQETQYF	TGTGCCAGCAGCTTAGCTACAGTGGAGCAAGAGACCCAGTACTTC	TRBV7-2	TRBJ2-5	15	NA	few
CSARFPTRSQQETRYF	TGCAGTGCTCGATTCCCGACTAGGTCCCAACAAGAGACCCGGTACTTC	TRBV20-1	TRBJ2-5	16	NA	few
CASSEFNSGTDTQYF	TGTGCCAGCAGTGAGTTTAATAGCGGGACAGATACGCAGTATTTT	TRBV2	TRBJ2-3	15	TRBD2	few
CASSYGSSRYNEQFF	TGTGCCAGCAGTTACGGGAGTAGTCGGTACAATGAGCAGTTCTTC	TRBV6-5	TRBJ2-1	15	NA	NA
CASSERTGAKNIQYF	TGTGCCAGCAGTGAAAGGACAGGGGCCAAAAACATTCAGTACTTC	TRBV6-5	TRBJ2-4	15	TRBD1	NA
CAISETGADTEAFF	TGTGCCATCAGTGAGACAGGGGCAGACACTGAAGCTTTCTTT	TRBV10-3	TRBJ1-1	14	TRBD1	few
CASSAFTGGNQPQHF	TGTGCCAGCAGCGCCTTTACAGGGGGAAATCAGCCCCAGCATTTT	TRBV3-1	TRBJ1-5	15	TRBD1	NA
CASSDPRYHQETQYF	TGTGCCAGCAGTGACCCAAGGTATCATCAAGAGACCCAGTACTTC	TRBV25-1	TRBJ2-5	15	NA	few
CATGRGSSGYTF	TGTGCCACTGGACGGGGCAGTAGCGGCTACACCTTC	TRBV10-3	TRBJ1-2	12	NA	NA
CASSWGHQETQYF	TGTGCCAGCAGCTGGGGCCACCAAGAGACCCAGTACTTC	TRBV3-1	TRBJ2-5	13	NA	NA
CSDRDRSYNEQFF	TGCAGCGACCGGGACAGGTCCTACAATGAGCAGTTCTTC	TRBV29-1	TRBJ2-1	13	TRBD1	few
CASSLATSPLKAKNIQYF	TGCGCCAGCAGCTTGGCGACTAGTCCCCTTAAAGCCAAAAACATTCAGTACTTC	TRBV5-1	TRBJ2-4	18	NA	many
CASSDSWRASTDTQYF	TGCGCCAGCAGTGATTCCTGGAGGGCTAGCACAGATACGCAGTATTTT	TRBV10-1	TRBJ2-3	16	NA	NA
CSAPQDRGETQYF	TGCAGTGCCCCACAGGACAGGGGAGAGACCCAGTACTTC	TRBV20-1	TRBJ2-5	13	TRBD1	NA
CASSEGLAGAVGNEQFF	TGTGCCAGCAGTGAAGGGCTAGCGGGAGCTGTGGGGAATGAGCAGTTCTTC	TRBV2	TRBJ2-1	17	TRBD2	NA
CASIPTGFLNTEAFF	TGTGCCAGCATCCCAACGGGGTTTTTGAACACTGAAGCTTTCTTT	TRBV7-8	TRBJ1-1	15	NA	few
CSVATYVSRRNEQYF	TGCAGCGTTGCCACTTATGTCTCCCGGAGGAATGAGCAGTACTTC	TRBV29-1	TRBJ2-7	15	NA	once
CASSPPGSNYGYTF	TGTGCCAGCAGCCCACCGGGATCCAACTATGGCTACACCTTC	TRBV5-4	TRBJ1-2	14	NA	NA
CAWSVRSPGYGYTF	TGTGCCTGGAGTGTACGGAGCCCGGGCTATGGCTACACCTTC	TRBV30	TRBJ1-2	14	NA	few
CAGSLVASSYEQYF	TGTGCCGGCAGTTTGGTAGCGAGCTCCTACGAGCAGTACTTC	TRBV12-3/TRBV12-4	TRBJ2-7	14	NA	NA
CASSLISGANGELFF	TGCGCCAGCAGCTTGATATCCGGGGCGAACGGGGAGCTGTTTTTT	TRBV5-1	TRBJ2-2	15	NA	few
CASMAPGQPYNEQFF	TGTGCCAGCATGGCACCGGGACAGCCATACAATGAGCAGTTCTTC	TRBV27	TRBJ2-1	15	TRBD1	NA
CASRTPLNGRDTEAFF	TGTGCCAGCAGGACCCCGCTAAACGGACGGGACACTGAAGCTTTCTTT	TRBV12-3/TRBV12-4	TRBJ1-1	16	NA	NA
CSASGFLRVGTEAFF	TGCAGTGCTAGTGGTTTTCTTCGCGTGGGCACTGAAGCTTTCTTT	TRBV20-1	TRBJ1-1	15	NA	NA
CASSVDGRALRAFF	TGTGCCAGCAGTGTCGACGGCCGGGCACTGAGAGCTTTCTTT	TRBV28	TRBJ1-1	14	NA	NA
CASSPGTGANQPQHF	TGCGCCAGCAGCCCTGGGACAGGGGCCAATCAGCCCCAGCATTTT	TRBV5-1	TRBJ1-5	15	TRBD1	few